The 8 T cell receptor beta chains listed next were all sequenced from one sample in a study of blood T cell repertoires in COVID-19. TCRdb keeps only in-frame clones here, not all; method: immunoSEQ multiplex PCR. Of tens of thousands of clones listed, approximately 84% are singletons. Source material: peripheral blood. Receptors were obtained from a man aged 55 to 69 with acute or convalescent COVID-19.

Here the CDR3 reads CASSELAEAFF. DNA of the CDR3: TGTGCCAGCAGTGAATTAGCTGAAGCTTTCTTT. V is TRBV25-1 and J is TRBJ1-1; D unclear. V was pared by 1 base and J by 6 bases, with 3 bases between. This CDR3 contains 11 residues. The germline V gene has CDR1 MGHDK and CDR2 SYGVNS.

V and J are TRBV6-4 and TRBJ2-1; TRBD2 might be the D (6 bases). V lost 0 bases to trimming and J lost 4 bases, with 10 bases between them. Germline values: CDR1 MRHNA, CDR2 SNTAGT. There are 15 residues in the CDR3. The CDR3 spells CASSDSAGSYNEQFF. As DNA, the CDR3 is TGTGCCAGCAGTGACTCGGCGGGGTCTTACAATGAGCAGTTCTTC.

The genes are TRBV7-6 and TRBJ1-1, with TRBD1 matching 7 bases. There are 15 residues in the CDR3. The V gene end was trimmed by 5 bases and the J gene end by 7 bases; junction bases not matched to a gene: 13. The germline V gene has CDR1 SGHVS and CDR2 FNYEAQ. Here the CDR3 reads CASSREGAPGGEAFF. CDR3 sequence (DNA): TGTGCCAGCAGCCGAGAGGGGGCTCCGGGCGGTGAAGCTTTCTTT.

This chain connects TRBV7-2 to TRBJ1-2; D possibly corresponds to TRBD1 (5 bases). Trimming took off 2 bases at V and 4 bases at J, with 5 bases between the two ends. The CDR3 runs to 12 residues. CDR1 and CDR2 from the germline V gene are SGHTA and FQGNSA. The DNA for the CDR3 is TGTGCCAGCAGCTTACAGGGCTATGGCTACACCTTC. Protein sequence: CASSLQGYGYTF.

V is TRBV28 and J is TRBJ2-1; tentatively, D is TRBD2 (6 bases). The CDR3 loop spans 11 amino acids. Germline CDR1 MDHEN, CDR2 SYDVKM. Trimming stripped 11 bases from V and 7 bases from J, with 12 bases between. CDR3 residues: CASARGNEQFF. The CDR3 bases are TGTGCCTCCGCTCGGGGGAATGAGCAGTTCTTC. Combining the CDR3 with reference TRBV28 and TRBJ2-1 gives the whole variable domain DVKVTQSSRYLVKRTGEKVFLECVQDMDHENMFWYRQDPGLGLRLIYFSYDVKMKEKGDIPEGYSVSREKKERFSLILESASTNQTSMYLCASARGNEQFFGPGTRLTVL.

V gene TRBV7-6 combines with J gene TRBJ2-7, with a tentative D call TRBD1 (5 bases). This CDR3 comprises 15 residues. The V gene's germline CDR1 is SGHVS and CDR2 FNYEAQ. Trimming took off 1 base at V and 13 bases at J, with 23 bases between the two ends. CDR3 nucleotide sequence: TGTGCCAGCAGCTTAGGGGTGCAGGGAACCTACGAGGTCTACTTC. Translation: CASSLGVQGTYEVYF.

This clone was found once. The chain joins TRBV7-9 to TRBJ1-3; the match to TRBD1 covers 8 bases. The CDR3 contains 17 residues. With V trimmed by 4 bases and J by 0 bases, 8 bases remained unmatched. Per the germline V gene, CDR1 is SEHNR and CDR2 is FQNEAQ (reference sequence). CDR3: CASSSRTGIPSGNTIYF. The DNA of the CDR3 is TGTGCCAGCAGCTCGAGGACAGGGATACCCTCTGGAAACACCATATATTTT. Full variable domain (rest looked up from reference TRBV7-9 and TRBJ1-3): DTGVSQNPRHKITKRGQNVTFRCDPISEHNRLYWYRQTLGQGPEFLTYFQNEAQLEKSRLLSDRFSAERPKGSFSTLEIQRTEQGDSAMYLCASSSRTGIPSGNTIYFGEGSWLTVV.

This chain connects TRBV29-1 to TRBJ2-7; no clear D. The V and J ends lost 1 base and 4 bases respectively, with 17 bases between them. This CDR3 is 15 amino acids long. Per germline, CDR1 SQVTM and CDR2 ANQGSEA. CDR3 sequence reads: CSVEVQSTYGYEQYF. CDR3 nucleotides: TGCAGCGTTGAAGTGCAAAGTACGTACGGGTACGAGCAGTACTTC.